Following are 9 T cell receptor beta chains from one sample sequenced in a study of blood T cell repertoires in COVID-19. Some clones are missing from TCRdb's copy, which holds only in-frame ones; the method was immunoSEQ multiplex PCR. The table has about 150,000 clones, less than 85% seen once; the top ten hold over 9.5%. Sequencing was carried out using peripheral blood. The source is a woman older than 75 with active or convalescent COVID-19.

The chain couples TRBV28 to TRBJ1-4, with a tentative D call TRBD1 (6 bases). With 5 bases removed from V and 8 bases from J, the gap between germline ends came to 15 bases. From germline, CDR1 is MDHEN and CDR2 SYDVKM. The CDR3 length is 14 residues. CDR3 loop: CASSPGQMVEKLFF. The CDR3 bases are TGTGCCAGCAGTCCCGGACAGATGGTCGAAAAACTGTTTTTT.

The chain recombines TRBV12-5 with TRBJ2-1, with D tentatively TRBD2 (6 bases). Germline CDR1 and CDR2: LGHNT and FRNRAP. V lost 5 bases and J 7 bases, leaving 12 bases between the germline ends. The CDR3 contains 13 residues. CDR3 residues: CASGLEEGNEQFF. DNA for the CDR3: TGTGCTAGTGGTCTGGAGGAGGGGAATGAGCAGTTCTTC.

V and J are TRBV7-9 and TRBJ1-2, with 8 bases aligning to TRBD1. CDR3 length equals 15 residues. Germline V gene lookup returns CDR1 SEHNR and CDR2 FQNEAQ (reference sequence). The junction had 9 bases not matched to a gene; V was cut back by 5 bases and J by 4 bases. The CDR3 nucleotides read TGTGCCAGCAGCCCTGGACAGGGATGGGGCTATGGCTACACCTTC. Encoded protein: CASSPGQGWGYGYTF.

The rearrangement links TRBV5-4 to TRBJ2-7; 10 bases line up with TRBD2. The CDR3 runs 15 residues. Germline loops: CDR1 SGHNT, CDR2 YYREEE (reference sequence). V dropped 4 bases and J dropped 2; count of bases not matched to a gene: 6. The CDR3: CASSPRTSGPYEQYF. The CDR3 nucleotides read TGTGCCAGCAGCCCCAGGACTAGCGGACCCTACGAGCAGTACTTC.

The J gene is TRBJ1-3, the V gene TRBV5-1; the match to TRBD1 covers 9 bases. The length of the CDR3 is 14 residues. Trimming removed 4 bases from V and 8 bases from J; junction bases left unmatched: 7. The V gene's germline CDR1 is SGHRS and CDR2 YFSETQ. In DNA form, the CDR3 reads TGCGCCAGCAGCCTTACGGGACAGGGAGACACCATATATTTT. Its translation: CASSLTGQGDTIYF.

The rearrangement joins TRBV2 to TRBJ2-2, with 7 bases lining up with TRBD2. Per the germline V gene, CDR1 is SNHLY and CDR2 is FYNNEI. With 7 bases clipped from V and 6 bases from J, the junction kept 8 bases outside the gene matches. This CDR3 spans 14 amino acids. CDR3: CASKAQAGAGELFF. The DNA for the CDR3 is TGTGCCAGCAAGGCGCAGGCGGGGGCCGGGGAGCTGTTTTTT.

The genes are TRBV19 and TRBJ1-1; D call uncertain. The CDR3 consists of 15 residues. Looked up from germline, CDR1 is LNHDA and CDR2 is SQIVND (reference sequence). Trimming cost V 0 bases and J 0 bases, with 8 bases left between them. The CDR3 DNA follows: TGTGCCAGTAGTATAGATTCTAGCTTGAACACTGAAGCTTTCTTT. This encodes CASSIDSSLNTEAFF.

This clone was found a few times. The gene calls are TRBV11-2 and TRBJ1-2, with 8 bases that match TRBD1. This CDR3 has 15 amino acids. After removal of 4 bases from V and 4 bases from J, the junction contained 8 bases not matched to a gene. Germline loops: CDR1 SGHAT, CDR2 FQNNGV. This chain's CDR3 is CASSSNRGQVYGYTF. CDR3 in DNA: TGTGCCAGCAGCTCAAACCGGGGACAGGTCTATGGCTACACCTTC.

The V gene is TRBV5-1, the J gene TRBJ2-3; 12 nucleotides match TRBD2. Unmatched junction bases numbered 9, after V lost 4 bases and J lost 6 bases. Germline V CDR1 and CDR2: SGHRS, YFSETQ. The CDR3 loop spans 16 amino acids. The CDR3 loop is CASSPRTSGTSDTQYF. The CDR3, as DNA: TGCGCCAGCAGCCCGCGGACTAGCGGGACCTCGGATACGCAGTATTTT.